The 11 T cell receptor beta chains in this list originate from one sample, sequenced in a study of cytomegalovirus exposure and HLA in healthy donors. Use of 60 Vbeta and 13 Jbeta primers characterized the PCR. Profiling relied on immunoSEQ multiplex PCR, and the TCRdb table lists in-frame clones only, not all of them. This repertoire shows 200,000 to 250,000 clones, 85% found once; its top ten account for 1.3%. Sequenced material: PBMCs. The source of these receptors is a human donor in good health.

The V call is TRBV7-2, the J call TRBJ2-7; 9 positions agree with TRBD1. V shed 5 bases and J 2 bases; nucleotides not matched to a gene: 7. Germline CDR1 SGHTA, CDR2 FQGNSA. The CDR3 has 15 amino acids. CDR3 loop: CASSPQGQGAYEQYF. CDR3 DNA sequence: TGTGCCAGCAGCCCCCAGGGACAGGGTGCCTACGAGCAGTACTTC.

The chain joins TRBV7-2 to TRBJ2-3; D is possibly TRBD2 (6 bases). Germline V gene sequence: CDR1 SGHTA, CDR2 FQGNSA. The CDR3 runs 15 residues. V was cut by 1 base and J by 1 base, with 9 bases left in between. The CDR3 spells CASSLVGGGTDTQYF. CDR3 sequence (DNA): TGTGCCAGCAGCTTAGTTGGAGGGGGCACAGATACGCAGTATTTT. Full variable domain (missing parts from reference TRBV7-2 and TRBJ2-3): GAGVSQSPSNKVTEKGKDVELRCDPISGHTALYWYRQSLGQGLEFLIYFQGNSAPDKSGLPSDRFSAERTGGSVSTLTIQRTQQEDSAVYLCASSLVGGGTDTQYFGPGTRLTVL.

This clone was observed a single time. The V call is TRBV18, the J call TRBJ1-1, with 7 nucleotides matching TRBD1. Germline loops: CDR1 KGHSH, CDR2 LQKENI. V trimming: 3 bases; J trimming: 4 bases; junction bases outside the gene matches: 5. This CDR3 comprises 14 residues. The DNA of the CDR3 is TGTGCCAGCTCACCGGAGACAGGGATCACTGAAGCTTTCTTT. Encoded protein: CASSPETGITEAFF.

This clone was recorded only once. V and J are TRBV4-2 and TRBJ2-5; D is ambiguous. Trimming took 5 bases from V and 1 from J, leaving 11 bases between them. Germline lookup yields CDR1 LGHNA and CDR2 YNFKEQ. CDR3 length: 14 amino acids. In nucleotides, the CDR3 is TGTGCCAGCAGCTTGGCCGCTAGCCAAGAGACCCAGTACTTC. Its protein product is CASSLAASQETQYF.

The rearrangement uses TRBV2 and TRBJ2-7; a possible D gene is TRBD2 (6 bases). CDR3 length equals 13 residues. V was trimmed by 4 bases and J by 7 bases, leaving 14 bases between them. The germline CDR1 and CDR2 sequences are SNHLY and FYNNEI. The CDR3 bases are TGTGCCAGCAGTGGGGAGGTCTCGGGGGAGCAGTACTTC. Translation gives CASSGEVSGEQYF.

CDR3: CAISTGTVGNVGEQYF. In DNA, the CDR3 is TGTGCCATCAGTACGGGGACAGTAGGAAACGTTGGCGAGCAGTACTTC. The chain uses TRBV10-3 and TRBJ2-7, with TRBD1 matching 7 bases. V was pared by 5 bases and J by 6 bases, with 16 bases of the junction left unmatched. Germline V lookup: CDR1 ENHRY, CDR2 SYGVKD. This CDR3 comprises 16 residues.

As to this clone: The junction shows a germline mismatch at one end, possibly a read error. The chain carries TRBV7-9 and TRBJ2-7; D is undetermined. Germline loops: CDR1 SEHNR, CDR2 FQNEAQ (reference sequence). This CDR3 contains 13 residues. The CDR3 loop is CSSSLANSYEQYF. CDR3 nucleotide sequence: TGTTCCAGCAGCTTGGCAAACTCCTACGAGCAGTACTTC.

This chain joins TRBV12-1 and TRBJ2-1; TRBD2, the D gene given by the table, was not confirmed from the DNA. TRBV12-1 is tagged as a pseudogene. The CDR3 sequence is 17 residues long. CDR3 in DNA: TGTGCCAGCAGCTTGCCCCACCTAGCGGGCCCGGCTTATGAGCAGTTCTTC. The encoded protein is CASSLPHLAGPAYEQFF.

V is TRBV19 and J is TRBJ2-6, with D unclear. The CDR3 consists of 15 residues. V was pared by 7 bases and J by 2 bases, with 12 bases between. Germline assignment: CDR1 LNHDA and CDR2 SQIVND (reference sequence). The CDR3 protein is CASTMAPTGANVLTF. CDR3 sequence (DNA): TGTGCCAGTACCATGGCCCCAACTGGGGCCAACGTCCTGACTTTC.

Note on this clone: One end of the junction varies from germline; a read error may be responsible. The rearrangement joins TRBV2 to TRBJ2-3, with TRBD2 matching 7 bases. The CDR3 is 14 residues long. From germline, CDR1 is SNHLY and CDR2 FYNNEI. The CDR3 here is CASRSLTSTDAQYF. In DNA form, the CDR3 reads TGTGCCAGCAGATCTTTGACTAGCACAGATGCGCAGTATTTT.

The chain recombines TRBV5-4 with TRBJ2-1, with D perhaps matching TRBD2 (6 bases). The CDR3 has 16 amino acids. Germline V gene lookup returns CDR1 SGHNT and CDR2 YYREEE (reference sequence). Trimming stripped 2 bases from V and 0 bases from J, with 12 bases between. The CDR3 DNA reads TGTGCCAGCAGCTTCTATGGGAGGAGCTCCTACAATGAGCAGTTCTTC. Translating it yields CASSFYGRSSYNEQFF.